Sequencing of this TCR beta chain was carried out in a study of blood T cell repertoires in COVID-19. Across the study: Some COVID-19 samples were acute and others convalescent; all came from the United States, Italy and Spain. Sample material is recorded as cDNA or gDNA derived from T cells, B-cell-depleted T cells, or PBMCs.

Here immunoSEQ multiplex PCR was the method, and the copy in TCRdb shows in-frame clones only, minus some. Of some 43,000 clones in the sample, 81% are singletons; the top ten hold about 40%. In its sample, this clone was seen many times. Unmatched junction bases numbered 1, after V lost 0 bases and J lost 0 bases. The CDR3 length is 15 residues. Germline values: CDR1 LNHDA, CDR2 SQIVND (reference sequence). The sequenced material came from peripheral blood. The receptor's source is a middle-aged man with active or convalescent COVID-19. The chain couples TRBV19 to TRBJ1-2; 7 nucleotides agree with TRBD1. The CDR3 spells CASSIDGQANYGYTF. DNA of the CDR3: TGTGCCAGTAGTATAGATGGACAGGCTAACTATGGCTACACCTTC.